The 25 T cell receptor beta chains reported below all come from one sample, sequenced in a study of cytomegalovirus exposure and HLA in healthy donors. The data were produced by immunoSEQ multiplex PCR, yet TCRdb's version contains in-frame clones alone and is incomplete. The sample has 70,000 to 80,000 clones, approximately 94% seen once. Sequencing was done on a sample of PBMCs. These receptors all come from a woman aged 18-29 years in good health and CMV-seropositive.

This rearrangement joins TRBV14 to TRBJ1-2; D is uncertain. Trimming removed 1 base from V and 3 bases from J, with 9 bases in between. The CDR3 is 14 residues long. CDR1 SGHDN and CDR2 FVKESK come from the germline V gene. The CDR3 DNA is TGTGCCAGCAGCCAAGTCCGGAGGGACTATGGCTACACCTTC. Amino acid sequence: CASSQVRRDYGYTF.

The chain links TRBV7-8 to TRBJ2-7; 8 nucleotides agree with TRBD1. Germline V gene data show CDR1 as SGHVS and CDR2 as FQNEAQ. This CDR3 contains 15 residues. The V gene end was trimmed by 5 bases and the J gene end by 2 bases; junction bases not matched to a gene: 8. The DNA for the CDR3 is TGTGCCAGCAGCGCCCGGGACAGGCCCGCCTACGAGCAGTACTTC. Translating it yields CASSARDRPAYEQYF.

V is TRBV5-5 and J is TRBJ1-1, with 8 bases matching TRBD1. The CDR3 is 16 amino acids. Germline V gene lookup returns CDR1 SGHKS and CDR2 YYEKEE (reference sequence). The V gene end was trimmed by 2 bases and the J gene end by 1 base; junction bases not matched to a gene: 7. CDR3 loop: CASSFLGQGQNTEAFF. The CDR3 coding sequence is TGTGCCAGCAGCTTCTTAGGACAGGGACAGAACACTGAAGCTTTCTTT.

The sample holds a few counts of this clone. The chain carries TRBV5-1 and TRBJ1-1; D is undetermined. The CDR3 extends over 14 amino acids. The V gene lost 3 bases and the J gene lost 2 bases, with 11 bases spanning the gap. Germline values: CDR1 SGHRS, CDR2 YFSETQ. The CDR3 coding sequence is TGCGCCAGCAGCTCCACGGCGGCAAACACTGAAGCTTTCTTT. Residues: CASSSTAANTEAFF.

The chain combines TRBV7-2 with TRBJ1-5; 7 nucleotides align to TRBD1. Trimming at V came to 7 bases and at J to 0 bases, leaving 6 bases not matched to a gene. Germline V gene lookup returns CDR1 SGHTA and CDR2 FQGNSA. The CDR3 has 15 amino acids. The CDR3: CASTFTGDSNQPQHF. The CDR3 DNA follows: TGTGCCAGCACCTTTACAGGGGATAGCAATCAGCCCCAGCATTTT. The full variable domain, in which reference TRBV7-2 and TRBJ1-5 provide the parts outside the CDR3, is GAGVSQSPSNKVTEKGKDVELRCDPISGHTALYWYRQSLGQGLEFLIYFQGNSAPDKSGLPSDRFSAERTGGSVSTLTIQRTQQEDSAVYLCASTFTGDSNQPQHFGDGTRLSIL.

V and J are TRBV11-1 and TRBJ2-1; 9 bases agree with TRBD2. V lost 4 bases and J lost 7; bases outside the gene matches: 11. Germline V gene sequence: CDR1 SGHAT, CDR2 FQDESV (reference sequence). The CDR3 consists of 16 residues. Written as DNA, the CDR3 is TGTGCCAGCAGCTCCCAGAACAGCGGGGGGATGAATGAGCAGTTCTTC. This sequence encodes CASSSQNSGGMNEQFF.

The V call is TRBV2, the J call TRBJ1-2; weak D call: TRBD1 (6 bases). The V gene lost 6 bases and the J gene lost 7 bases, with 9 bases spanning the gap. The CDR3 spans 11 residues. Per the germline V gene, CDR1 is SNHLY and CDR2 is FYNNEI. The CDR3 DNA reads TGTGCCAGCAGACAGGGTCTTGGCTACACCTTC. It is translated as CASRQGLGYTF. Variable domain in full (rest from reference TRBV2 and TRBJ1-2): EPEVTQTPSHQVTQMGQEVILRCVPISNHLYFYWYRQILGQKVEFLVSFYNNEISEKSEIFDDQFSVERPDGSNFTLKIRSTKLEDSAMYFCASRQGLGYTFGSGTRLTVV.

The gene calls are TRBV6-5 and TRBJ2-7; no definite D call. V lost 8 bases and J 5 bases, leaving 19 bases between the germline ends. CDR3 length equals 14 residues. CDR1 MNHEY and CDR2 SVGAGI come from the germline V gene. CDR3 bases: TGTGCCAGCGGCCGTTCTTTCCTCACCCACGAGCAGTACTTC. This gives the protein CASGRSFLTHEQYF.

This clone has only a few counts. J is TRBJ2-7 and V is TRBV6-6; 10 bases are a match to TRBD2. The CDR3 has 15 amino acids. After removal of 6 bases from V and 0 bases from J, the junction contained 5 bases not matched to a gene. Germline V gene sequence: CDR1 MNHNY, CDR2 SVGAGI (reference sequence). CDR3 loop: CASRLGLADSYEQYF. In nucleotides, the CDR3 is TGTGCCAGCAGACTAGGACTAGCGGACTCCTACGAGCAGTACTTC.

Only one count was recorded for this clone. V is TRBV10-3 and J is TRBJ1-6; no definite D call. Germline V gene data show CDR1 as ENHRY and CDR2 as SYGVKD. Trimming left V 0 bases short and J 7 bases short, with 13 bases between. The length of the CDR3 is 16 residues. CDR3 DNA: TGTGCCATCAGTGAGTCGGTAACAGCTACAAATTCACCCCTCCACTTT. Amino acids: CAISESVTATNSPLHF.

In this sample, this clone turned up once. The chain uses TRBV28 and TRBJ1-5; possible D gene TRBD1, 5 bases. The V end lost 7 bases, the J end lost 5 bases, and 15 bases lay between the germline ends. This CDR3 region has 14 residues. Germline loops: CDR1 MDHEN, CDR2 SYDVKM. For the CDR3, the DNA is TGTGCCAGCACCCCCGGCAGGGTGGATCAGCCCCAGCATTTT. Translating gives CASTPGRVDQPQHF.

This chain joins TRBV10-3 and TRBJ1-5; D gene uncertain. Trimming pared 3 bases from V and 2 bases from J, leaving 14 bases between. The CDR3 length is 16 residues. Germline CDR1 and CDR2: ENHRY and SYGVKD. The CDR3 bases are TGTGCCATCAGTGACGGCGGGCCCTGGCGCAATCAGCCCCAGCATTTT. This translates into CAISDGGPWRNQPQHF.

This chain joins TRBV28 and TRBJ1-5; D remains unclear. V shed 6 bases and J shed 2 bases, with 14 bases lying between them. Germline V gene data show CDR1 as MDHEN and CDR2 as SYDVKM. The CDR3 is made up of 15 amino acids. As DNA, the CDR3 is TGTGCCAGCAGGAGTCGGGGAGGAGGCAATCAGCCCCAGCATTTT. As protein: CASRSRGGGNQPQHF.

A single count supports this clone. Here the CDR3 DNA reads TGCGCCAGCAGCCCCAGGGGACACTCTGGAAACACCATATATTTT. It yields the protein CASSPRGHSGNTIYF. The genes are TRBV5-1 and TRBJ1-3, with D perhaps matching TRBD1 (6 bases). The CDR3 spans 15 residues. V was trimmed by 4 bases and J by 0 bases, leaving 11 bases between them. Germline CDR1 SGHRS, CDR2 YFSETQ.

In its sample, this clone was seen once. The chain uses TRBV20-1 and TRBJ2-1; D might be TRBD2 (6 bases). The CDR3 is made up of 11 amino acids. The V and J ends lost 4 bases and 9 bases respectively, with 10 bases between them. From germline, CDR1 is DFQATT and CDR2 SNEGSKA (reference sequence). The CDR3 DNA reads TGCAGTGCTATGGGGGGTAGTGAGCAGTTCTTC. It yields the protein CSAMGGSEQFF.

J is TRBJ2-5 and V is TRBV29-1, with D perhaps matching TRBD2 (6 bases). V dropped 6 bases and J dropped 5 bases, with 22 bases sitting between them. Germline CDR1 and CDR2: SQVTM and ANQGSEA. This CDR3 is 15 amino acids long. CDR3 loop: CSVRDSWRTGETQYF. The CDR3 bases are TGCAGCGTACGGGACTCCTGGAGGACTGGCGAGACCCAGTACTTC.

The chain combines TRBV28 with TRBJ2-2; TRBD1 might be the D (5 bases). Germline-derived CDR1 and CDR2 are MDHEN and SYDVKM. The CDR3 contains 15 residues. Trimming left V 2 bases short and J 2 bases short, with 9 bases between. The CDR3 protein is CASSLDSENTGELFF. DNA of the CDR3: TGTGCCAGCAGTTTAGACAGCGAAAACACCGGGGAGCTGTTTTTT.

The chain employs TRBV7-8 and TRBJ2-1; possible D gene TRBD1, 6 bases. Germline values: CDR1 SGHVS, CDR2 FQNEAQ. There are 15 residues in the CDR3. V lost 1 base to trimming and J lost 5 bases, with 12 bases between them. The CDR3 DNA sequence: TGTGCCAGCAGCTTAGGTTCCAGGGGACACAATGAGCAGTTCTTC. Amino acids: CASSLGSRGHNEQFF.

Remarks on this clone: In the same sample, other DNA sequences code for this CDR3. This rearrangement joins TRBV9 to TRBJ2-6, with D possibly being TRBD2 (6 bases). The CDR3 contains 15 residues. Trimming stripped 8 bases from V and 1 base from J, with 13 bases between. CDR1 and CDR2 (germline): SGDLS, YYNGEE. In DNA, the CDR3 is TGTGCCAGTAGCTTGCGGGGATCTGGGGCCAACGTCCTGACTTTC. Translated: CASSLRGSGANVLTF.

The CDR3 DNA follows: TGCGCCAGCAGCCAAAGACAGGGCAACACCGGGGAGCTGTTTTTT. Protein: CASSQRQGNTGELFF. The chain uses TRBV4-1 and TRBJ2-2, with 7 bases identical to TRBD1. J was trimmed by 2 bases and V by 2 bases; bases with no gene match: 2. CDR3 length equals 15 residues. Germline V gene sequence: CDR1 MGHRA, CDR2 YSYEKL.

This clone was counted a single time. This chain links TRBV5-1 with TRBJ1-1; a weak D match, TRBD1 (5 bases). V was shortened by 7 bases and J by 0 bases, with 16 bases between the two germline ends. CDR1 SGHRS and CDR2 YFSETQ come from the germline V gene. The CDR3 is 15 amino acids. CDR3 DNA sequence: TGCGCCAGCGCGGTGGCAGGGCCTATGAACACTGAAGCTTTCTTT. Its translation is CASAVAGPMNTEAFF.

This chain links TRBV7-2 with TRBJ1-3; 11 nucleotides match TRBD1. The V and J ends lost 5 bases and 5 bases, in that order; junction bases with no gene match: 5. The CDR3 runs to 15 residues. The germline V gene encodes CDR1 SGHTA and CDR2 FQGNSA. CDR3 bases: TGTGCCAGCAGCCGGACAGGGGGCGGACGAAACACCATATATTTT. This translates into CASSRTGGGRNTIYF.

The chain recombines TRBV19 with TRBJ1-3, with D tentatively TRBD1 (5 bases). V was shortened by 10 bases and J by 0 bases, with 10 bases between the two germline ends. Per the germline V gene, CDR1 is LNHDA and CDR2 is SQIVND (reference sequence). The CDR3 length is 13 residues. The CDR3 loop reads CATEDSSGNTIYF. Written as DNA, the CDR3 is TGTGCCACCGAAGACAGCTCTGGAAACACCATATATTTT. Complete variable domain (other parts from reference TRBV19 and TRBJ1-3): DGGITQSPKYLFRKEGQNVTLSCEQNLNHDAMYWYRQDPGQGLRLIYYSQIVNDFQKGDIAEGYSVSREKKESFPLTVTSAQKNPTAFYLCATEDSSGNTIYFGEGSWLTVV.

The CDR3 DNA follows: TGTGCCAGCACCCTAATACGGCAGGGGAACACCGGGGAGCTGTTTTTT. Its translation: CASTLIRQGNTGELFF. This sequence joins TRBV5-6 and TRBJ2-2; possible D gene TRBD1, 5 bases. CDR1 and CDR2 (germline): SGHDT, YYEEEE. The CDR3 sequence is 16 residues long. Trimming pared 6 bases from V and 1 base from J, leaving 16 bases between.

The rearrangement joins TRBV4-3 to TRBJ1-2; no clear D gene. In germline, CDR1 is LGHNA, CDR2 YSLEER. V was clipped by 1 base and J by 5 bases, with 11 bases between them. The CDR3 length is 14 residues. CDR3 region: CASSQVLRDYGYTF. The CDR3 nucleotides are TGCGCCAGCAGCCAAGTCTTACGGGATTATGGCTACACCTTC.